This section outlines one T cell receptor (beta chain) sequence together with its context. This clonotype was counted ten times or more. It has no known antigen specificity. There are no base qualities to consult, and no much larger clone falls within one base. Reading the label with the study, this specimen's time point is: patch test 2, 6 weeks after DPC sensitization. This sample's treatment or condition label indicates: therapeutic diphenylcyclopropenone sensitization with weekly scalp DPC. At each patch-test visit, blood was drawn before the patch test was applied. To be eligible, patients had to be aged 18 to 70, diagnosed with alopecia and judged suitable for DPC therapy, while pregnant patients were excluded. Total RNA was extracted from unfractionated whole blood collected in Tempus Blood RNA tubes. This record comes from a study of human T cells and chemical hapten exposure (dated by TCRdb to about 2021). In terms of the full investigation: For sensitization, 2% DPC in acetone was applied to a roughly 2 cm by roughly 2 cm area of upper inner arm skin. Patients additionally received weekly therapeutic DPC doses to the scalp throughout the roughly 25-week study period. Patch tests used Finn chambers with 0.01% DPC on the upper back, scored after 6 days by International Contact Dermatitis Research Group standards. The mostly female patient cohort included alopecia areata with under or over 50% scalp involvement, alopecia totalis and alopecia universalis. Libraries were combined into a pool for sequencing, and differences in TCR yield between samples came mainly from small differences in library volumes within the pool. Peripheral blood TCR repertoire changes were tracked in vivo in alopecia patients during primary and secondary sensitization to the hapten diphenylcyclopropenone (DPC). Patient blood was sampled pre-sensitization (week 0) and at 2, 6 and about 24 weeks after DPC sensitization. Blood for TCR sequencing was provided by twenty-nine alopecia patients at one to four time points (pre-sensitization, 2, 6 and 24 weeks).

The paper's findings and limits, for the study overall: Expanded TCRs formed significantly more large CDR3 similarity clusters than pre-sensitization or healthy control sets, consistent with antigen-driven responses. After repeated subsampling, changes were observed in the strength of the expansion versus patch-test correlation and in the threshold at which the correlation became significant. Because all patients had alopecia, a presumed autoimmune disease, the immune response of the patients might differ from that of healthy individuals. DPC sensitization did not change the number of TCRs with a frequency above 1 in 1000, and there was no evidence of changes in global repertoire structure. Patch test score correlated positively with the number of PT1 expanded TCRs, reaching significance at thresholds 8, 16 and 32 but not at 4.

The library was produced with RACE. Sequencing took place on a NextSeq 500. During library preparation, unique molecular identifiers were attached to individual cDNA molecules so that TCRs could be counted quantitatively and reproducibly. Each blood RNA sample was used to sequence both TCR alpha and TCR beta chains. The original pipeline was this. The median number of TCRs per sample was over 85,000, ranging from about 20,000 to 750,000. The Decombinator software suite was used to annotate the V, J and CDR3 of the TCR reads. For the PS versus PT1 abundance plots, all samples were subsampled to the same number of TCRs (28,000). Expanded TCRs were defined as absent before sensitization and observed at least eight times at the 2-week time point. In-frame beta chains were kept once TCRdb had trimmed the public reads at Q25 with fastp and called clones with MiXCR. Entries are consolidated by CDR3 protein sequence, retaining the most common genes and DNA. The authors' filters were not applied to this entry. The sample has some 82,000 distinct CDR3 sequences on record, about 6.3% of them singletons. 1% to 1.5% of the sample rests with the top ten.

Reading from cysteine to phenylalanine, the CDR3 counts 13 amino acids. The DNA shown is the 39-base CDR3, in frame from base 1. V is pared back by 4 bases and J by 2 bases, with 7 bases lying between the germline termini. CDR1 and CDR2 were assigned from the germline V gene as SGHVS and FQNEAQ. The chain employs TRBV7-8 and TRBJ2-3; no D gene can be assigned with confidence. The input for sequencing was whole blood, taken in connection with sensitization to the hapten diphenylcyclopropenone (DPC). The TCR originated in a woman aged 25-40 years with alopecia areata. Some clones in this sample may be carry-over from other donors' samples. The nucleotide sequence is given as TGTGCCAGCAGCTACGGCCACACAGATACGCAGTATTTT. Its amino acids are CASSYGHTDTQYF.